A selection of T cell receptor beta chains follows, all from one sample in a study of cytomegalovirus exposure and HLA in healthy donors. Here immunoSEQ multiplex PCR was the method, and the copy in TCRdb shows in-frame clones only, minus some. The sample consists of roughly 80,000 clones, approximately 65% of them appearing once. Sample: PBMCs. These TCRs come from a male donor in good health and CMV-seropositive. CDR3s include the opening cysteine and the closing phenylalanine or tryptophan. Each record gives: V gene, J gene, clone size, D gene, CDR3 DNA, CDR3 protein. A D gene is named only where the DNA matches it firmly. A clone size is listed for some rows: how often the clone was seen (once, few, many), or a class if it is expanded.

V: TRBV19; J: TRBJ1-5; size: -; D: TRBD1; DNA: TGTGCCAGTAAGGGACAGGGGGCTCAGCCCCAGCATTTT; CDR3: CASKGQGAQPQHF
V: TRBV30; J: TRBJ2-4; size: medium-sized; D: TRBD1; DNA: TGTGCCTGGACCTTACCTGGGACAGCAAACATTCAGTACTTC; CDR3: CAWTLPGTANIQYF
V: TRBV5-4; J: TRBJ1-4; size: -; D: -; DNA: TGTGCCAGCAGCACACAACAGGGAAAGAATGAAAAACTGTTTTTT; CDR3: CASSTQQGKNEKLFF
V: TRBV6-5; J: TRBJ2-5; size: -; D: TRBD2; DNA: TGTGCCAGCAGCAGGACTAGCTCCCAAGAGACCCAGTACTTC; CDR3: CASSRTSSQETQYF
V: TRBV7-9; J: TRBJ2-2; size: -; D: TRBD2; DNA: TGTGCCAGCAGCCCGCGACTAGCGGGAGATAGGGGAGTCGGGGAGCTGTTTTTT; CDR3: CASSPRLAGDRGVGELFF
V: TRBV7-3; J: TRBJ1-6; size: -; D: -; DNA: TGTGCCAGCAGCTTAGCCGGGGGGAGGAATTCACCCCTCCACTTT; CDR3: CASSLAGGRNSPLHF
V: TRBV6-1; J: TRBJ2-1; size: -; D: -; DNA: TGTGCCAGCAGTGACAGGGTTTGGAATGAGCAGTTCTTC; CDR3: CASSDRVWNEQFF
V: TRBV5-6; J: TRBJ2-3; size: -; D: -; DNA: TGTGCCAGCAGCTCTTTCCAGGGGATGAGCACAGATACGCAGTATTTT; CDR3: CASSSFQGMSTDTQYF
V: TRBV28; J: TRBJ2-5; size: few; D: -; DNA: TGTGCCAGCACCCATCAGGGGAGAGAGACCCAGTACTTC; CDR3: CASTHQGRETQYF
V: TRBV28; J: TRBJ1-1; size: -; D: -; DNA: TGTGCCAGCAGTTTTCGGTTGAACACTGAAGCTTTCTTT; CDR3: CASSFRLNTEAFF
V: TRBV29-1; J: TRBJ1-1; size: -; D: -; DNA: TGCAGCCTCGGAGGTAGCATGAACACTGAAGCTTTCTTT; CDR3: CSLGGSMNTEAFF
V: TRBV7-9; J: TRBJ2-1; size: many; D: -; DNA: TGTGCCAGCAGCTTAACAGACTACAATGAGCAGTTCTTC; CDR3: CASSLTDYNEQFF
V: TRBV30; J: TRBJ2-5; size: -; D: TRBD1; DNA: TGTGCCCGGAGTCCCGGACAGGGCCAAGAGACCCAGTACTTC; CDR3: CARSPGQGQETQYF
V: TRBV4-3; J: TRBJ2-7; size: -; D: TRBD1; DNA: TGCGCCAGCAGCCGAGAAATTACAGGGGGAGACTACGAGCAGTACTTC; CDR3: CASSREITGGDYEQYF
V: TRBV7-9; J: TRBJ2-7; size: -; D: -; DNA: TGTGCCAGCAGCCCCAACGGGGTCAACGAGCAGTACTTC; CDR3: CASSPNGVNEQYF
V: TRBV18; J: TRBJ1-5; size: -; D: -; DNA: TGTGCCAGCTCACCCCAAGGACACACGGATCAGCCCCAGCATTTT; CDR3: CASSPQGHTDQPQHF
V: TRBV15; J: TRBJ1-6; size: -; D: -; DNA: TGTGCCACCAGCAAACAGGCGCTTGGGGCAAGCTCACCCCTCCACTTT; CDR3: CATSKQALGASSPLHF
V: TRBV6-6; J: TRBJ2-2; size: -; D: -; DNA: TGTGCCAGCAGTCGGACAACCACCGGGGAGCTGTTTTTT; CDR3: CASSRTTTGELFF
V: TRBV5-1; J: TRBJ1-3; size: -; D: TRBD1; DNA: TGCGCCAGCAGCGGAGGGCGGACAGGAGGAAACACCATATATTTT; CDR3: CASSGGRTGGNTIYF
V: TRBV15; J: TRBJ2-1; size: -; D: -; DNA: TGTGCCACCAGCAGAGGCAATCAGGGGAATGAGCAGTTCTTC; CDR3: CATSRGNQGNEQFF
V: TRBV19; J: TRBJ1-6; size: -; D: TRBD1; DNA: TGTGCCAGTAGTATTTTAGGACAGGGAAGCTCCTATAATTCACCCCTCCACTTT; CDR3: CASSILGQGSSYNSPLHF
V: TRBV21-1; J: TRBJ1-4; size: -; D: -; DNA: TGTGCCAGCAGCAATATGAATGAAAAACTGTTTTTT; CDR3: CASSNMNEKLFF
V: TRBV12-2; J: TRBJ2-7; size: -; D: -; DNA: TGTGCAAGTCGCGCGCCCCGTCCGAGACAGGGGATTCACGAGCAGTACTTC; CDR3: CASRAPRPRQGIHEQYF
V: TRBV30; J: TRBJ1-2; size: -; D: -; DNA: TGTGCCTGGGGTGAAGTGGGAGGTGGCTACACCTTC; CDR3: CAWGEVGGGYTF
V: TRBV15; J: TRBJ1-1; size: -; D: TRBD1; DNA: TGTGCCACCAGCAGAGTAACCGGGACAGGGGGCACTGAAGCTTTCTTT; CDR3: CATSRVTGTGGTEAFF
V: TRBV2; J: TRBJ1-3; size: -; D: TRBD1; DNA: TGTGCCGGAACGGCCGGGACAGTAGGAAACACCATATATTTT; CDR3: CAGTAGTVGNTIYF
V: TRBV29-1; J: TRBJ1-5; size: -; D: TRBD1; DNA: TGCAGCGGTGGGGACAGTCTAAATCAGCCCCAGCATTTT; CDR3: CSGGDSLNQPQHF
V: TRBV5-1; J: TRBJ1-6; size: once; D: -; DNA: TGCGCCAGCAGCTTGTCTGGGCCTGAGTCACCCCTCCACTTT; CDR3: CASSLSGPESPLHF
V: TRBV13; J: TRBJ2-1; size: -; D: TRBD2; DNA: TGTGCCAGCAGCCGTCAAGCGGGGGGTTACAATGAGCAGTTCTTC; CDR3: CASSRQAGGYNEQFF
V: TRBV28; J: TRBJ1-2; size: -; D: -; DNA: TGTGCCAGCAGCTTCCCCTTACAGGGCCAAGGGTGGTATGGCTACACCTTC; CDR3: CASSFPLQGQGWYGYTF
V: TRBV11-2; J: TRBJ2-5; size: -; D: -; DNA: TGTGCCAGCAGCTTAGTGACGGGAGCCCCAGAGACCCAGTACTTC; CDR3: CASSLVTGAPETQYF
V: TRBV6-1; J: TRBJ1-6; size: once; D: -; DNA: TGTGCCAGCAGTCTTAATAATTCACCCCTCCACTTT; CDR3: CASSLNNSPLHF
V: TRBV2; J: TRBJ2-1; size: -; D: TRBD2; DNA: TGTGCCAGCAGGGGCGGGACTAGCGGGGGAAAAGGGGTCAATGAGCAGTTCTTC; CDR3: CASRGGTSGGKGVNEQFF
V: TRBV6-5; J: TRBJ1-3; size: few; D: -; DNA: TGTGCCAGCAGGCTAGGTGCTGGAAACACCATATATTTT; CDR3: CASRLGAGNTIYF
V: TRBV5-1; J: TRBJ2-7; size: few; D: TRBD1; DNA: TGCGCCAGCAGCTTGGGTCCCCCGGGACAGGCCCCTCGGGAGCAGTACTTC; CDR3: CASSLGPPGQAPREQYF
V: TRBV5-1; J: TRBJ1-6; size: -; D: TRBD1; DNA: TGCGCCAGCAGCTCTCGGACAGGGGGCCAATCTAATTCACCCCTCCACTTT; CDR3: CASSSRTGGQSNSPLHF
V: TRBV9; J: TRBJ1-6; size: -; D: -; DNA: TGTGCCAGCAGCGGTGGATTGGCCGGGGTTTCACCCCTCCACTTT; CDR3: CASSGGLAGVSPLHF
V: TRBV11-1; J: TRBJ2-2; size: few; D: TRBD1; DNA: TGTGCCAGCAGCTCGGGACAGGGGATGGCCACCGGGGAGCTGTTTTTT; CDR3: CASSSGQGMATGELFF
V: TRBV6-5; J: TRBJ1-1; size: -; D: -; DNA: TGTGCCAGCAGTTATCGTCTGGAGATGAACACTGAAGCTTTCTTT; CDR3: CASSYRLEMNTEAFF
V: TRBV19; J: TRBJ1-4; size: -; D: -; DNA: TGTGCCAGTAGCGCAAGGGTTTCGGGACCAGGGAGGAATGAAAAACTGTTTTTT; CDR3: CASSARVSGPGRNEKLFF
V: TRBV27; J: TRBJ1-2; size: few; D: TRBD1; DNA: TGTGCCAGCAGTGCAGACAGGGTAGGCTATGGCTACACCTTC; CDR3: CASSADRVGYGYTF
V: TRBV6-5; J: TRBJ2-7; size: -; D: -; DNA: TGTGCCAGCAGACCTCCGGGACTCGGGTACGAGCAGTACTTC; CDR3: CASRPPGLGYEQYF
V: TRBV18; J: TRBJ1-2; size: -; D: -; DNA: TGTGCCAGCTCCACCACGAGGGGAGGGAGGTATGGCTACACCTTC; CDR3: CASSTTRGGRYGYTF
V: TRBV6-5; J: TRBJ2-1; size: -; D: TRBD2; DNA: TGTGCCAGCAGTTGGGGACTAGCGGGGATCAATGAGCAGTTCTTC; CDR3: CASSWGLAGINEQFF
V: TRBV2; J: TRBJ2-7; size: -; D: TRBD1; DNA: TGTGCCAGCAGCGGGGACAGGGGGACCTACGAGCAGTACTTC; CDR3: CASSGDRGTYEQYF
V: TRBV19; J: TRBJ2-2; size: once; D: -; DNA: TGTGCCAGTTCGGCTGCGGGAACCGGGGAGCTGTTTTTT; CDR3: CASSAAGTGELFF
V: TRBV27; J: TRBJ1-2; size: -; D: -; DNA: TGTGCCACCAAGTCCACAGGGACTGGCTACACCTTC; CDR3: CATKSTGTGYTF
V: TRBV10-3; J: TRBJ1-6; size: -; D: TRBD1; DNA: TGTGCCATCAGTGAGATGGACAGGGTTTCACCCCTCCACTTT; CDR3: CAISEMDRVSPLHF
V: TRBV7-9; J: TRBJ1-1; size: few; D: -; DNA: TGTGCCAGTGGGACTTTCAGGAACACTGAAGCTTTCTTT; CDR3: CASGTFRNTEAFF
V: TRBV6-5; J: TRBJ1-1; size: -; D: TRBD1; DNA: TGTGCCAGCAGCAGACAGGGGAACACTGAAGCTTTCTTT; CDR3: CASSRQGNTEAFF
V: TRBV7-2; J: TRBJ2-7; size: -; D: -; DNA: TGTGCCAGCAGCTTAGGGGGCAGGGGTCTACCTTACGAGCAGTACTTC; CDR3: CASSLGGRGLPYEQYF
V: TRBV27; J: TRBJ2-7; size: -; D: -; DNA: TGTGCCAGCAGTTTGCGGGCAACCTACGAGCAGTACTTC; CDR3: CASSLRATYEQYF
V: TRBV5-1; J: TRBJ2-5; size: -; D: TRBD2; DNA: TGCGCCAGCAGCACCGGGACTAGCGGGAAAGAGACCCAGTACTTC; CDR3: CASSTGTSGKETQYF
V: TRBV23-1; J: TRBJ1-2; size: -; D: -; DNA: TGCGCCAGCAGTCACAGGACGGGGGGCTCGGGTGGCTACACCTTC; CDR3: CASSHRTGGSGGYTF
V: TRBV30; J: TRBJ2-3; size: -; D: TRBD2; DNA: TGTGCCTGGAGTGTACTAGCGGGACTCACAGATACGCAGTATTTT; CDR3: CAWSVLAGLTDTQYF
V: TRBV15; J: TRBJ1-1; size: -; D: TRBD1; DNA: TGTGCCACCAGCACTCAGGGGGGAAGTGTAGAAGCTTTCTTT; CDR3: CATSTQGGSVEAFF
V: TRBV4-3; J: TRBJ1-1; size: -; D: TRBD1; DNA: TGCGCCAGCAGCCAAGACGCGGGACAGGGAGAGGAGGGAGCTTTCTTT; CDR3: CASSQDAGQGEEGAFF